This is a list of T cell receptor beta chains from one sample in a study of T cell repertoires in cytomegalovirus infection. The antigens of these receptors remain unknown. MiXCR, applied by TCRdb to the reads, yields one record per CDR3 protein. The sample carries 380,000 or so distinct CDR3 sequences, around a third recorded once. This specimen was cultured PBMCs, taken from culture after CMV antigen stimulation. The source is a human donor in good health (CMV status not recorded). Some clones in this sample may be carry-over from other donors' samples. The CDR3 runs from the conserved cysteine through the conserved F or W. Fields, in order: J gene, D gene, V gene, clone size, CDR3 DNA, CDR3 protein. The D gene is left open where the match is weak. The listing skips clone size in some rows; elsewhere it reads once, few, many or a size class.

j_call: TRBJ2-2; d_call: .; v_call: TRBV7-2; clone_size: .; cdr3_nt: TGTGCCAGCAGCTTATTCCGGCGGGGTGCCGTCGGGGAGCTGTTTTTT; cdr3_aa: CASSLFRRGAVGELFF
j_call: TRBJ2-5; d_call: TRBD2; v_call: TRBV28; clone_size: once; cdr3_nt: TGTGCCAGCAGTTTCCGGGGACTAACACAAGAGACCCAGTACTTC; cdr3_aa: CASSFRGLTQETQYF
j_call: TRBJ2-2; d_call: TRBD1; v_call: TRBV7-2; clone_size: many; cdr3_nt: TGTGCCAGCAGCCCCTGGACAGGGGGTACCGGGGAGCTGTTTTTT; cdr3_aa: CASSPWTGGTGELFF
j_call: TRBJ1-5; d_call: .; v_call: TRBV12-3/TRBV12-4; clone_size: few; cdr3_nt: TGTGCCAGCAGCCCGGGTCGCACTCATTCGGGCAATCAGCCCCAGCATTTT; cdr3_aa: CASSPGRTHSGNQPQHF
j_call: TRBJ2-1; d_call: .; v_call: TRBV12-3/TRBV12-4; clone_size: few; cdr3_nt: TGTGCCAGCAGTTCCCAGCGTCGGGGTAGCGCGACCTACAATGAGCAGTTCTTC; cdr3_aa: CASSSQRRGSATYNEQFF
j_call: TRBJ1-4; d_call: TRBD1; v_call: TRBV14; clone_size: many; cdr3_nt: TGTGCCAGCAGCCCCCCGACAGGGAGGAGGGAAAAACTGTTTTTT; cdr3_aa: CASSPPTGRREKLFF
j_call: TRBJ1-3; d_call: .; v_call: TRBV4-1; clone_size: .; cdr3_nt: TGCGCCAGCAGCCAAGATGTCACCATATATTTT; cdr3_aa: CASSQDVTIYF
j_call: TRBJ2-7; d_call: .; v_call: TRBV27; clone_size: .; cdr3_nt: TGTGCCAGCGGAGAGAACACCTACGAGCAGTACTTC; cdr3_aa: CASGENTYEQYF
j_call: TRBJ2-1; d_call: .; v_call: TRBV20-1; clone_size: few; cdr3_nt: TGCAGTGCAGCGAACCGGGCCGGGACCTACAATGAGCAGTTCTTC; cdr3_aa: CSAANRAGTYNEQFF
j_call: TRBJ2-5; d_call: TRBD2; v_call: TRBV27; clone_size: .; cdr3_nt: TGTGCCAGCAGTTCGACTAGCGGGAGGCCTACCTCCTTC; cdr3_aa: CASSSTSGRPTSF
j_call: TRBJ2-3; d_call: TRBD2; v_call: TRBV20-1; clone_size: .; cdr3_nt: TGCAGTGCCGAAGGACGGGAGGGGGGTCGGACAGATACGCAGTATTTT; cdr3_aa: CSAEGREGGRTDTQYF
j_call: TRBJ2-2; d_call: .; v_call: TRBV10-3; clone_size: .; cdr3_nt: TGTGCCATCAGAGGGAGTGGGGGCACCGGGGAGCTGTTTTTT; cdr3_aa: CAIRGSGGTGELFF
j_call: TRBJ2-1; d_call: .; v_call: TRBV19; clone_size: once; cdr3_nt: TGTGCCAGTAGTATTCGACAGCTCAATGAGCAGTTCTTC; cdr3_aa: CASSIRQLNEQFF
j_call: TRBJ1-5; d_call: TRBD1; v_call: TRBV7-2; clone_size: few; cdr3_nt: TGTGCCAGCAGTCAACAGGGGGCCCCCAATCAGCCCCAGCATTTT; cdr3_aa: CASSQQGAPNQPQHF
j_call: TRBJ1-4; d_call: .; v_call: TRBV4-1; clone_size: .; cdr3_nt: TGCGCCAGCAGCCCCAGTCAGGGTAGTGGTGAAAAACTGTTTTTT; cdr3_aa: CASSPSQGSGEKLFF
j_call: TRBJ2-7; d_call: .; v_call: TRBV6-1; clone_size: few; cdr3_nt: TGTGCCAGCAGGCCCCGGAGGACTTCTAGCTCCTACGAGCAGTACTTC; cdr3_aa: CASRPRRTSSSYEQYF
j_call: TRBJ2-1; d_call: .; v_call: TRBV7-9; clone_size: few; cdr3_nt: TGTGCCAGCACCTCCCTAGGGGCGGGCTACAATGAGCAGTTCTTC; cdr3_aa: CASTSLGAGYNEQFF
j_call: TRBJ2-3; d_call: .; v_call: TRBV4-3; clone_size: few; cdr3_nt: TGCGCCAGCAGCCAAGGGTCAGGGCCGGTAGGCACAGATACGCAGTATTTT; cdr3_aa: CASSQGSGPVGTDTQYF
j_call: TRBJ2-1; d_call: TRBD2; v_call: TRBV11-3; clone_size: .; cdr3_nt: TGTGCCAGCAGCTCCCGGGACTACGCTCCCAATGAGCAGTTCTTC; cdr3_aa: CASSSRDYAPNEQFF
j_call: TRBJ1-2; d_call: .; v_call: TRBV7-2; clone_size: .; cdr3_nt: TGTGCCAGCAGCTCCGTGGACGCCGTCTATGGCTACACCTTC; cdr3_aa: CASSSVDAVYGYTF
j_call: TRBJ2-3; d_call: TRBD2; v_call: TRBV12-5; clone_size: .; cdr3_nt: TGTGCTAGTAAGCCAGCGGGAATGCACACAGATACGCAGTATTTT; cdr3_aa: CASKPAGMHTDTQYF
j_call: TRBJ2-2; d_call: .; v_call: TRBV6-2/TRBV6-3; clone_size: .; cdr3_nt: TGTGCCAGCAGGGACTACACCGGGGAGCTGTTTTTT; cdr3_aa: CASRDYTGELFF
j_call: TRBJ1-2; d_call: TRBD1; v_call: TRBV7-1; clone_size: .; cdr3_nt: TGTGCCAGCAGCGGGACAGTCCTTCTTTATGGCTACACCTTC; cdr3_aa: CASSGTVLLYGYTF
j_call: TRBJ1-4; d_call: .; v_call: TRBV7-2; clone_size: few; cdr3_nt: TGTGCCAGCAGCCCCCAGGGTCGGGATGAAAAACTGTTTTTT; cdr3_aa: CASSPQGRDEKLFF
j_call: TRBJ1-2; d_call: TRBD1; v_call: TRBV28; clone_size: once; cdr3_nt: TGTGCCAGCAGTTTACAGGGGGGGGGGAACTATGGCTACACCTTC; cdr3_aa: CASSLQGGGNYGYTF
j_call: TRBJ2-1; d_call: TRBD2; v_call: TRBV7-6; clone_size: few; cdr3_nt: TGTGCCAGCATGCTACTAGCGGGAAGGTACAATGAGCAGTTCTTC; cdr3_aa: CASMLLAGRYNEQFF
j_call: TRBJ1-2; d_call: TRBD1; v_call: TRBV7-2; clone_size: .; cdr3_nt: TGTGCCAGCAGCTTAAGTTGGGCGGGACAGAACTATGGCTACACCTTC; cdr3_aa: CASSLSWAGQNYGYTF
j_call: TRBJ2-1; d_call: .; v_call: TRBV10-2; clone_size: .; cdr3_nt: TGCGCCAGCAGTAAATATATCCAAAACAATGAGCAGTTCTTC; cdr3_aa: CASSKYIQNNEQFF
j_call: TRBJ2-3; d_call: .; v_call: TRBV12-5; clone_size: .; cdr3_nt: TGTGCTAGTGGTTTGTTAGGGTCCGGGACGGATACGCAGTATTTT; cdr3_aa: CASGLLGSGTDTQYF
j_call: TRBJ2-2; d_call: TRBD2; v_call: TRBV5-4; clone_size: once; cdr3_nt: TGTGCCAGCAGCAAAACTAGCGGATACACCGGGGAGCTGTTTTTT; cdr3_aa: CASSKTSGYTGELFF
j_call: TRBJ2-4; d_call: TRBD1; v_call: TRBV9; clone_size: .; cdr3_nt: TGTGCCAGCAGCGCCTCCCAGGGGGCCCCAGACAAAAACATTCAGTACTTC; cdr3_aa: CASSASQGAPDKNIQYF
j_call: TRBJ1-2; d_call: .; v_call: TRBV30; clone_size: once; cdr3_nt: TGTGCCTGGTCACAGGCTAACTATGGCTACACCTTC; cdr3_aa: CAWSQANYGYTF
j_call: TRBJ1-1; d_call: .; v_call: TRBV27; clone_size: .; cdr3_nt: TGTGCCAGCAGCCGACTCCCCCAATTGAACACTGAAGCTTTCTTT; cdr3_aa: CASSRLPQLNTEAFF
j_call: TRBJ2-3; d_call: .; v_call: TRBV6-2/TRBV6-3; clone_size: many; cdr3_nt: TGTGCCAGCAGCTATGGGGATACGCAGTATTTT; cdr3_aa: CASSYGDTQYF
j_call: TRBJ2-5; d_call: .; v_call: TRBV11-3; clone_size: .; cdr3_nt: TGTGCCAGCAGCCCGGGTTACAGGGAGGATGAGACCCAGTACTTC; cdr3_aa: CASSPGYREDETQYF
j_call: TRBJ1-2; d_call: .; v_call: TRBV2; clone_size: .; cdr3_nt: TGTGCCAGCAGTGAAAACTATGGCTACACCTTC; cdr3_aa: CASSENYGYTF
j_call: TRBJ2-7; d_call: .; v_call: TRBV28; clone_size: .; cdr3_nt: TGTGCCAGCACAGGTCTATCGAGTGAGCAGTACTTC; cdr3_aa: CASTGLSSEQYF
j_call: TRBJ2-1; d_call: TRBD2; v_call: TRBV11-2; clone_size: many; cdr3_nt: TGTGCCAGCAGCTTAACTAGCGGATATTACAATGAGCAGTTCTTC; cdr3_aa: CASSLTSGYYNEQFF
j_call: TRBJ2-1; d_call: .; v_call: TRBV10-3; clone_size: .; cdr3_nt: TGTGCCATCAGTGGGACCAGGTACAATGAGCAGTTCTTC; cdr3_aa: CAISGTRYNEQFF
j_call: TRBJ1-4; d_call: .; v_call: TRBV15; clone_size: .; cdr3_nt: TGTGCCACCAGCAGGGTGTGGGGGCAGGTTGAAAAACTGTTTTTT; cdr3_aa: CATSRVWGQVEKLFF
j_call: TRBJ2-1; d_call: .; v_call: TRBV7-2; clone_size: few; cdr3_nt: TGTGCCAGCAGCCCCGCTTGGAGCTCCTACAATGAGCAGTTCTTC; cdr3_aa: CASSPAWSSYNEQFF
j_call: TRBJ1-5; d_call: TRBD1; v_call: TRBV5-1; clone_size: many; cdr3_nt: TGCGCCAGCAGCGTCGGACAGGGGGATCAGCCCCAGCATTTT; cdr3_aa: CASSVGQGDQPQHF
j_call: TRBJ2-4; d_call: TRBD1; v_call: TRBV7-2; clone_size: few; cdr3_nt: TGTGCCAGCAGCCAACCGACAGGGCTCAAAAACATTCAGTACTTC; cdr3_aa: CASSQPTGLKNIQYF
j_call: TRBJ1-1; d_call: .; v_call: TRBV7-2; clone_size: few; cdr3_nt: TGTGCCAGCAGCTCCGGTTTGGCAGCCACTGAAGCTTTCTTT; cdr3_aa: CASSSGLAATEAFF
j_call: TRBJ1-5; d_call: .; v_call: TRBV3-1; clone_size: .; cdr3_nt: TGTGCCAGCAGCCCTGGTAGGGGGCCCCAGCATTTT; cdr3_aa: CASSPGRGPQHF
j_call: TRBJ2-1; d_call: TRBD1; v_call: TRBV7-2; clone_size: once; cdr3_nt: TGTGCCAGCAGCTCGGGACAGGGAAGTGAGCAGTTCTTC; cdr3_aa: CASSSGQGSEQFF
j_call: TRBJ2-5; d_call: .; v_call: TRBV6-2/TRBV6-3; clone_size: .; cdr3_nt: TGTGCCAGCAGTTACCTCCTAACTCAAGAGGGTAGAGAGACCCAGTACTTC; cdr3_aa: CASSYLLTQEGRETQYF
j_call: TRBJ2-3; d_call: .; v_call: TRBV7-9; clone_size: .; cdr3_nt: TGTGCCAGCAACCCGCCAGATACGCAGTATTTT; cdr3_aa: CASNPPDTQYF
j_call: TRBJ2-5; d_call: .; v_call: TRBV7-2; clone_size: few; cdr3_nt: TGTGCCAGCAGCTTAGTTCCCTCTATGGCTCAAGAGACCCAGTACTTC; cdr3_aa: CASSLVPSMAQETQYF
j_call: TRBJ1-6; d_call: TRBD1; v_call: TRBV6-1; clone_size: .; cdr3_nt: TGTGCCAGCAGTACCGGGACAGGGGGTTTGACACCCCTCCACTTT; cdr3_aa: CASSTGTGGLTPLHF
j_call: TRBJ2-7; d_call: .; v_call: TRBV7-2; clone_size: .; cdr3_nt: TGTGCCAGCAGCTCAGATAGTGGGTGGGAGCAGTACTTC; cdr3_aa: CASSSDSGWEQYF
j_call: TRBJ1-3; d_call: TRBD1; v_call: TRBV10-3; clone_size: once; cdr3_nt: TGTGCCATCAGTGAGTCACCGGGACAGAACTCTGGAAACACCATATATTTT; cdr3_aa: CAISESPGQNSGNTIYF
j_call: TRBJ2-4; d_call: .; v_call: TRBV6-1; clone_size: few; cdr3_nt: TGTGCCAGCAGTGATACCGGGACACCTAAAAACATTCAGTACTTC; cdr3_aa: CASSDTGTPKNIQYF